This T cell receptor (beta chain) emerged from a study of shared clonotypes between healthy human individuals. Overall study results and limits: Clonotypes that were shared across four donors made up roughly 5% of naive CD4 clonotypes. When compared with the clonotypes that were shared by all four sorted-subset donors, the non-shared clonotypes turned out to have lower generation probabilities.

CD8 cells classed as naive were CD45RO-negative and positively selected for CCR7, excluding terminally differentiated effector memory CD45RA+ cells. Recent vaccinations or acute infections were absent in the healthy HIV-negative adult donors. As to this clone: The antigen is unknown.

V lost 1 base to trimming and J lost 0 bases; unmatched junction nucleotides: 6. The length of the CDR3 is 16 residues. CDR1 is SGHKS and CDR2 is YYEKEE in the germline V gene (reference sequence). Several immunoSEQ 96-well plates shared each subset's DNA, each plate a replicate. The table came from immunoSEQ multiplex PCR; TCRdb's copy has only in-frame clones and leaves some out. This sample carries about 2.1 million clones, just under 95% of them seen once, and the ten largest clones take about 1.7%. The chain uses TRBV5-5 and TRBJ2-5, with 7 positions matching TRBD2. The TCR originated in a man aged 18 to 29 in good health. Some clones in this sample may be carry-over from other donors' samples. Sequencing was carried out using naive CD8+ T cells from PBMCs. The CDR3 coding sequence is TGTGCCAGCAGCTTGTCTCGCGGGAGAAACCAAGAGACCCAGTACTTC. This codes for CASSLSRGRNQETQYF.